Listed below are T cell receptor beta chains from one sample, sequenced in a study of cytomegalovirus exposure and HLA in healthy donors. Assay used: immunoSEQ multiplex PCR; TCRdb lists only in-frame clones, some missing. The sample yields 95,000 to 120,000 clones, approximately 74% seen once. The sequenced sample was PBMCs. The receptors were gathered from a woman in her forties in good health and CMV-seropositive. The CDR3 runs from the conserved cysteine through the conserved F or W. D genes are given only for firm matches. Some rows mark clone size as missing; the rest say once, few, many or name a class of expanded clone.

size: -; D: TRBD2; V: TRBV2; J: TRBJ2-2; DNA: TGTGCCAGCATTCCGGGACTAGCGGGGGGACGGAACACCGGGGAGCTGTTTTTT; CDR3: CASIPGLAGGRNTGELFF
size: -; D: -; V: TRBV7-2; J: TRBJ2-3; DNA: TGTGCCAGCAGCTTAGTAGGCACAGATACGCAGTATTTT; CDR3: CASSLVGTDTQYF
size: -; D: TRBD2; V: TRBV4-2; J: TRBJ2-5; DNA: TGTGCCAGCAGCCAGACCGGGACTAGCGGGGGGGCGGGGGAGACCCAGTACTTC; CDR3: CASSQTGTSGGAGETQYF
size: -; D: -; V: TRBV4-3; J: TRBJ2-1; DNA: TGCGCCAGCAGCCAAGATTGGGAGGTAAGGCCCTACAATGAGCAGTTCTTC; CDR3: CASSQDWEVRPYNEQFF
size: -; D: TRBD1; V: TRBV5-4; J: TRBJ2-2; DNA: TGTGCCAGCAGCTCGGGAGCGACAGGGGGCGCCGTTTACGGGGAGCTGTTTTTT; CDR3: CASSSGATGGAVYGELFF
size: -; D: TRBD2; V: TRBV4-2; J: TRBJ2-7; DNA: TGTGCCAGCAGCCAACCGACTAGCGGGAGTTTCTCCTACGAGCAGTACTTC; CDR3: CASSQPTSGSFSYEQYF
size: -; D: -; V: TRBV18; J: TRBJ2-5; DNA: TGTGCCAGCTCCCAAGGAGGGAAAGAGACCCAGTACTTC; CDR3: CASSQGGKETQYF
size: -; D: -; V: TRBV7-6; J: TRBJ2-1; DNA: TGTGCCAGCAGCTTTAGCGGTAGCTCCTACAATGAGCAGTTCTTC; CDR3: CASSFSGSSYNEQFF
size: -; D: TRBD2; V: TRBV7-3; J: TRBJ2-7; DNA: TGTGCCAGCAGCCCCGGGACTAGCGGGGGTTACGAGCAGTACTTC; CDR3: CASSPGTSGGYEQYF
size: few; D: -; V: TRBV7-2; J: TRBJ1-2; DNA: TGTGCCAGCAGGGGAGGTGGAGGGTTTGGCTACACCTTC; CDR3: CASRGGGGFGYTF
size: -; D: -; V: TRBV7-9; J: TRBJ1-1; DNA: TGTGCCAGCAGCCCCACCCCCCGGGGAGCTTTCTTT; CDR3: CASSPTPRGAFF
size: -; D: TRBD1; V: TRBV6-6; J: TRBJ2-1; DNA: TGTGCCAGCAGCCCAGGACAGGGTTCCTACAATGAGCAGTTCTTC; CDR3: CASSPGQGSYNEQFF
size: few; D: TRBD1; V: TRBV5-1; J: TRBJ1-2; DNA: TGCGCCAGCAGCTTGGAGACAGGGGAAATCTATGGCTACACCTTC; CDR3: CASSLETGEIYGYTF
size: -; D: -; V: TRBV19; J: TRBJ1-6; DNA: TGTGCCAGTAGTATAAATTGGGCGGGATCACCCCTCCACTTT; CDR3: CASSINWAGSPLHF
size: -; D: TRBD1; V: TRBV4-3; J: TRBJ1-3; DNA: TGCGCCAGCAGCCGAGACAGGGGCTCTGGAAACACCATATATTTT; CDR3: CASSRDRGSGNTIYF
size: -; D: -; V: TRBV4-1; J: TRBJ2-1; DNA: TGCGCCAGCAGCCAAGCGGGAAGCCCCTACAATGAGCAGTTCTTC; CDR3: CASSQAGSPYNEQFF
size: -; D: -; V: TRBV30; J: TRBJ1-1; DNA: TGTGCCTGCCCCCGTCTAGGAACAACTGAAGCTTTCTTT; CDR3: CACPRLGTTEAFF
size: -; D: TRBD1; V: TRBV7-2; J: TRBJ1-5; DNA: TGTGCCAGCAGCTTGAGAACAGGGGGCAATCAGCCCCAGCATTTT; CDR3: CASSLRTGGNQPQHF
size: few; D: TRBD2; V: TRBV5-4; J: TRBJ2-5; DNA: TGTGCCAGCAGCTTGGCGGGGGGGGCGCGTCAAGAGACCCAGTACTTC; CDR3: CASSLAGGARQETQYF
size: -; D: -; V: TRBV6-1; J: TRBJ2-7; DNA: TGTGCCAGCAGTGAAGCGTTCTTTGGGAGCTACGAGCAGTACTTC; CDR3: CASSEAFFGSYEQYF
size: -; D: -; V: TRBV11-2; J: TRBJ2-7; DNA: TGTGCCAGCAGCTTAGCAGGGAACTACGAGCAGTACTTC; CDR3: CASSLAGNYEQYF
size: -; D: -; V: TRBV5-4; J: TRBJ1-1; DNA: TGTGCCAGCAGCTCTCGACCAGATCTGGGCCTGGCGGCTTTCTTT; CDR3: CASSSRPDLGLAAFF
size: -; D: -; V: TRBV5-1; J: TRBJ1-1; DNA: TGCGCCAGCAGCTTGTCTCGGGATTTAACTGAAGCTTTCTTT; CDR3: CASSLSRDLTEAFF
size: few; D: -; V: TRBV7-6; J: TRBJ2-7; DNA: TGTGCCAGCAGCTTAGGGGGGGCAGGGAGGGAGAGCTACGAGCAGTACTTC; CDR3: CASSLGGAGRESYEQYF
size: -; D: -; V: TRBV6-6; J: TRBJ1-2; DNA: TGTGCCAGCAGTTACTCGAGTGGACAGTCCTATGGCTACACCTTC; CDR3: CASSYSSGQSYGYTF
size: -; D: TRBD1; V: TRBV2; J: TRBJ1-2; DNA: TGTGCCAGCAGCCGACAGGGCTATGGCTACACCTTC; CDR3: CASSRQGYGYTF
size: -; D: -; V: TRBV6-6; J: TRBJ1-5; DNA: TGTGCCAGCAGTTTCCGGGGGGCAGGGTCGGAACAGCCCCAGCATTTT; CDR3: CASSFRGAGSEQPQHF
size: -; D: TRBD1; V: TRBV4-1; J: TRBJ1-5; DNA: TGCGCCAGCAGTTTCGGGACAGGGGATTCCAGTAGCAATCAGCCCCAGCATTTT; CDR3: CASSFGTGDSSSNQPQHF
size: -; D: -; V: TRBV7-2; J: TRBJ1-5; DNA: TGTGCCAGCAGCCACGGGGGCAATCAGCCCCAGCATTTT; CDR3: CASSHGGNQPQHF
size: -; D: -; V: TRBV11-3; J: TRBJ2-7; DNA: TGTGCCAGCAGCTTAGGAGGGAGCGACTACGAGCAGTACTTC; CDR3: CASSLGGSDYEQYF
size: once; D: -; V: TRBV7-3; J: TRBJ1-5; DNA: TGTGCCAGCAGCCCAGGGGAGGGACAGCCCCAGCATTTT; CDR3: CASSPGEGQPQHF
size: -; D: -; V: TRBV28; J: TRBJ2-2; DNA: TGTGCCAGCAGTTTATCGGGTAGAAAAAGCACCGGGGAGCTGTTTTTT; CDR3: CASSLSGRKSTGELFF
size: -; D: -; V: TRBV9; J: TRBJ2-1; DNA: TGTGCCAGCAGCGCAACTCAGACAACCCGCCCCTACAATGAGCAGTTCTTC; CDR3: CASSATQTTRPYNEQFF
size: -; D: -; V: TRBV18; J: TRBJ2-1; DNA: TGTGCCAGCTCCCCGCAGAATTACAATGAGCAGTTCTTC; CDR3: CASSPQNYNEQFF
size: few; D: TRBD2; V: TRBV5-1; J: TRBJ2-3; DNA: TGCGCCAGCAGAGGGACTAGCGGAGGAGATACGCAGTATTTT; CDR3: CASRGTSGGDTQYF
size: -; D: -; V: TRBV5-1; J: TRBJ2-5; DNA: TGCGCCAGCAGCTTGGCCCTGACAGCAACAAAAGAGACCCAGTACTTC; CDR3: CASSLALTATKETQYF
size: -; D: -; V: TRBV5-1; J: TRBJ2-3; DNA: TGCGCCAGCAGCTTGGCGCCGTTGAGGACAGATACGCAGTATTTT; CDR3: CASSLAPLRTDTQYF
size: few; D: TRBD2; V: TRBV7-9; J: TRBJ2-5; DNA: TGTGCCAGCAGCTTGGGGGTAGCGGGAGAAGAGACCCAGTACTTC; CDR3: CASSLGVAGEETQYF
size: -; D: -; V: TRBV6-1; J: TRBJ2-2; DNA: TGTGCCAGCAGTTGGGTTAGCGGGAACACCGGGGAGCTGTTTTTT; CDR3: CASSWVSGNTGELFF
size: once; D: TRBD1; V: TRBV7-3; J: TRBJ2-7; DNA: TGTGCCAGCAGCGGCCCCAGGACAGGGACCAACTACGAGCAGTACTTC; CDR3: CASSGPRTGTNYEQYF